The entry below describes one TCR beta chain. Antigen specificity is unknown. The repertoire was sequenced with immunoSEQ multiplex PCR; TCRdb's copy has only in-frame clones and lacks some. The sample consists of tens of thousands of clones, roughly 80% of them appearing once. V lost 2 bases to trimming and J lost 3 bases; unmatched junction nucleotides: 4. The CDR3 spans 15 residues. The V gene's germline CDR1 is MGHRA and CDR2 YSYEKL. The data belong to a study of graft-versus-host responses after intestinal transplantation. Background on the study: Among the recipients, transplants were multivisceral, liver-intestinal, or isolated intestinal.

The sample in question was unstimulated CD8+ T cells sorted from spleen or lymph node cells, obtained before intestinal transplant. The receptor's source is a human donor who received an intestinal transplant. The V gene is TRBV4-1, the J gene TRBJ1-5; 7 bases are a match to TRBD1. CDR3 nucleotide sequence: TGCGCCAGCAGCCAACAACAGGGGCTCAATCAGCCCCAGCATTTT. This sequence encodes CASSQQQGLNQPQHF.